The clone carrying this T cell receptor (beta chain) has a handful of counts. This specimen belongs to a study of blood T cell repertoires in COVID-19. Study as a whole: Donors in the United States, Italy and Spain gave samples during acute or convalescent COVID-19. From T cells, B-cell-depleted T cells, or PBMCs came the material, which was cDNA or gDNA.

In the authors' methods: Estimation of nucleated cell counts relied on the amplification of reference gene primers. Profiling relied on immunoSEQ multiplex PCR, and the TCRdb table lists in-frame clones only, not all of them. V and J calls and clone size are given by that table; D and trimming were obtained from the DNA. The table has roughly 40,000 clones, over 75% seen once; the top ten hold over 1%. Trimming took 3 bases from V and 7 from J, leaving 12 bases between them. This CDR3 region has 14 residues. Germline values: CDR1 SGHAT, CDR2 FQNNGV. The chain employs TRBV11-2 and TRBJ1-4; no clear D gene. Specimen: peripheral blood. The sequence came from a woman aged 40-49 years with acute or convalescent COVID-19. The CDR3 loop reads CASSLNLAGEKLFF. CDR3 DNA: TGTGCCAGCAGCTTGAACTTGGCAGGTGAAAAACTGTTTTTT.